The 7 T cell receptor beta chains below come from one sample, sequenced in a study of cytotoxic CD8 clonotypes in ibrutinib-treated CLL listed by TCRdb under 2021. Libraries were constructed by the immunoSEQ multiplex PCR assay. Sourced from immuneACCESS, this table was stored by TCRdb with only in-frame sequences that have V and J called. A share of the clones is absent; for the studies checked, an unresolved V gene accounts for under half, and the remainder has no known explanation. The sample table lists roughly 23,000 clones, around 79% of them with a count of one. The ten largest clones represent approximately 7.8% of the sample. The sample consisted of PBMCs, taken before ibrutinib treatment. Receptors were obtained from a human donor with chronic lymphocytic leukemia.

The CDR3 reads CASRLNYGYTF. DNA for the CDR3: TGTGCCAGCAGACTTAACTATGGCTACACCTTC. The chain is built from TRBV28 and TRBJ1-2; no clear D gene. CDR1 is MDHEN and CDR2 is SYDVKM in the germline V gene. The CDR3 contains 11 residues. Trimming left V 6 bases short and J 1 base short, with 3 bases between.

The chain employs TRBV18 and TRBJ2-7; the D gene is possibly TRBD2 (7 bases). Trimming cost V 6 bases and J 7 bases, with 22 bases left between them. The V gene's germline CDR1 is KGHSH and CDR2 LQKENI. The CDR3 has 15 residues. CDR3 protein: CASSEGGGGVGEQYF. Here the CDR3 DNA reads TGTGCCAGCTCCGAGGGAGGCGGGGGCGTGGGAGAGCAGTACTTC.

The chain recombines TRBV5-1 with TRBJ1-6, with 8 bases identical to TRBD1. With V trimmed by 5 bases and J by 2 bases, 6 bases remained unmatched. The CDR3 totals 16 residues. CDR1 is SGHRS, CDR2 YFSETQ, per germline. Here the CDR3 reads CASRLQGATYNSPLHF. CDR3 nucleotide sequence: TGCGCCAGCAGACTTCAGGGGGCGACCTATAATTCACCCCTCCACTTT.

V is TRBV6-6 and J is TRBJ1-2; TRBD1 aligns across 8 bases. Germline lookup yields CDR1 MNHNY and CDR2 SVGAGI (reference sequence). The V segment lost 5 bases and the J segment 3 bases; nucleotides outside the gene matches: 8. CDR3 length equals 15 residues. The CDR3 loop is CASSQGQGGDYGYTF. The CDR3 coding sequence is TGTGCCAGCAGTCAAGGACAGGGAGGCGACTATGGCTACACCTTC.

The chain couples TRBV7-9 to TRBJ1-1; D ambiguous. This CDR3 region has 14 residues. Looked up from germline, CDR1 is SEHNR and CDR2 is FQNEAQ (reference sequence). Trimming removed 0 bases from V and 2 bases from J, with 7 bases in between. The CDR3 spells CASSLAGTNTEAFF. DNA for the CDR3: TGTGCCAGCAGCTTAGCGGGCACCAACACTGAAGCTTTCTTT.

The chain is built from TRBV19 and TRBJ2-3, with 10 bases matching TRBD2. The J segment lost 4 bases and the V segment lost 5 bases, leaving 9 bases of the junction unmatched. This CDR3 region has 16 residues. In germline, CDR1 is LNHDA, CDR2 SQIVND (reference sequence). Written as DNA, the CDR3 is TGTGCCAGTAGTGCACTAGCGGGGCGCGGGGCAGATACGCAGTATTTT. As protein: CASSALAGRGADTQYF.

This sequence joins TRBV5-6 and TRBJ1-1; D remains unclear. V was trimmed by 0 bases and J by 1 base, leaving 10 bases between them. This CDR3 has 15 amino acids. Germline CDR1 is SGHDT and CDR2 is YYEEEE. The CDR3 sequence is CASSLAGSKNTEAFF. DNA of the CDR3: TGTGCCAGCAGCTTGGCTGGGAGTAAGAACACTGAAGCTTTCTTT. The whole variable domain, remainder taken from reference TRBV5-6 and TRBJ1-1, is DAGVTQSPTHLIKTRGQQVTLRCSPKSGHDTVSWYQQALGQGPQFIFQYYEEEERQRGNFPDRFSGHQFPNYSSELNVNALLLGDSALYLCASSLAGSKNTEAFFGQGTRLTVV.